One sample yielded the 11 T cell receptor beta chains listed below, sequenced in a study of T-cell reconstitution after alpha-beta-depleted transplantation in children. Unique molecular identifiers were incorporated when the TCRbeta library was constructed. Each CDR3 protein gets one entry after TCRdb re-called the PCR reads with MiXCR. This table holds hundreds of thousands of distinct CDR3 sequences, approximately 14% found once. This material consisted of PBMCs, taken before TCRalphabeta/CD19-depleted stem cell transplant. These receptors were taken from a girl under 10 years old with congenital amegakaryocytic thrombocytopenia, due to receive a stem cell transplant.

This clonotype was counted ten times or more. The genes are TRBV28 and TRBJ1-2; 7 positions agree with TRBD1. Germline assignment: CDR1 MDHEN and CDR2 SYDVKM. The CDR3 totals 14 residues. J was trimmed by 4 bases and V by 8 bases; bases with no gene match: 10. The DNA for the CDR3 is TGTGCCAGCGATCCCACAGGGGTGAGCTATGGCTACACCTTC. This sequence encodes CASDPTGVSYGYTF.

This clonotype was seen ten or more times. The chain couples TRBV6-1 to TRBJ1-2; TRBD1 might be the D (5 bases). CDR1 is MNHNS and CDR2 is SASEGT in the germline V gene. CDR3 length: 16 residues. The ends were cut back, 8 bases at V and 6 bases at J, with 25 bases in the middle. This CDR3 is CASYQVPMAGTDGYTF. In DNA, the CDR3 is TGTGCCAGCTACCAAGTACCTATGGCAGGGACGGATGGCTACACCTTC.

This clonotype was seen many times. The chain links TRBV2 to TRBJ2-7, with D unresolved. CDR1 and CDR2 from the germline V gene are SNHLY and FYNNEI. With 3 bases removed from V and 3 bases from J, the gap between germline ends came to 9 bases. CDR3 length: 13 residues. The CDR3 here is CASSDRLFYEQYF. The DNA of the CDR3 is TGTGCCAGCAGTGATCGGCTATTCTACGAGCAGTACTTC.

This clonotype was seen repeatedly, ten times or more. V and J are TRBV24-1 and TRBJ2-2; D not resolved. V was trimmed by 7 bases and J by 1 base, leaving 9 bases between them. The length of the CDR3 is 14 residues. Germline CDR1 reads KGHDR; CDR2 reads SFDVKD. This CDR3 is CATRESMNTGELFF. In nucleotides, the CDR3 is TGTGCCACCAGGGAGTCAATGAACACCGGGGAGCTGTTTTTT.

Many counts were recorded for this clonotype. The chain joins TRBV6-5 to TRBJ2-7; 11 bases map to TRBD2. Trimming removed 4 bases from V and 4 bases from J; junction bases left unmatched: 9. The CDR3 consists of 16 residues. Germline loops: CDR1 MNHEY, CDR2 SVGAGI. DNA for the CDR3: TGTGCCAGCAGTTCCAACTTAGCGGGAGGGCCATACGAGCAGTACTTC. Protein product: CASSSNLAGGPYEQYF.

This clonotype turned up a few times. The J gene is TRBJ2-7, the V gene TRBV7-2; D gene ambiguous. V was cut by 2 bases and J by 2 bases, with 7 bases left in between. CDR3 length equals 13 residues. Germline V CDR1 and CDR2: SGHTA, FQGNSA. The CDR3 sequence: CASSLSLAYEQYF. CDR3 nucleotide sequence: TGTGCCAGCAGCTTATCGCTCGCCTACGAGCAGTACTTC.

This chain joins TRBV7-3 and TRBJ2-3, with TRBD2 identical over 14 bases. CDR3 length equals 16 residues. Trimming removed 5 bases from V and 4 bases from J; junction bases left unmatched: 5. Germline CDR1 and CDR2: SGHTA and FQGTGA. The CDR3 DNA reads as TGTGCCAGCAGCATAGGGACTAGCGGGAGAGCAGATACGCAGTATTTT. Encoded protein: CASSIGTSGRADTQYF. Full variable domain (outside the CDR3, taken from reference TRBV7-3 and TRBJ2-3): GAGVSQTPSNKVTEKGKYVELRCDPISGHTALYWYRQSLGQGPEFLIYFQGTGAADDSGLPNDRFFAVRPEGSVSTLKIQRTERGDSAVYLCASSIGTSGRADTQYFGPGTRLTVL.

Ten or more counts support this clonotype. V gene TRBV12-3 or TRBV12-4 combines with J gene TRBJ2-1, with no clear D. This CDR3 contains 14 residues. Trimming removed 5 bases at V and 0 bases at J, with 8 bases between. CDR3 amino acids: CASSPRNSYNEQFF. The DNA for the CDR3 is TGTGCCAGCAGTCCGAGAAACTCCTACAATGAGCAGTTCTTC.

At least ten counts were recorded for this clonotype. The chain uses TRBV7-6 and TRBJ1-1; no reliable D call. The CDR3 is made up of 15 amino acids. Between the trimmed V and J ends, which lost 1 base and 4 bases, there was a span of 13 bases. The germline CDR1 and CDR2 sequences are SGHVS and FNYEAQ. The CDR3 sequence: CASSLEGRATTEAFF. The CDR3, as DNA: TGTGCCAGCAGCTTAGAAGGCCGAGCGACCACTGAAGCTTTCTTT. The complete variable domain, with remaining parts taken from reference TRBV7-6 and TRBJ1-1, reads GAGVSQSPRYKVTKRGQDVALRCDPISGHVSLYWYRQALGQGPEFLTYFNYEAQQDKSGLPNDRFSAERPEGSISTLTIQRTEQRDSAMYRCASSLEGRATTEAFFGQGTRLTVV.

The table lists this clonotype with a few counts. The chain carries TRBV7-9 and TRBJ2-3, with TRBD1 as a possible D gene (5 bases). CDR3 length: 16 residues. Germline V gene sequence: CDR1 SEHNR, CDR2 FQNEAQ (reference sequence). V lost 3 bases to trimming and J lost 5 bases, with 18 bases between them. The CDR3 protein is CASSFPRAVERDTQYF. The CDR3 DNA reads TGTGCCAGCAGCTTTCCCAGGGCAGTGGAGAGAGATACGCAGTATTTT.

This clonotype has ten or more counts. The chain couples TRBV6-5 to TRBJ2-1; D remains ambiguous. Germline CDR1 reads MNHEY; CDR2 reads SVGAGI. The CDR3 consists of 14 residues. The ends were cut back, 0 bases at V and 6 bases at J, with 9 bases in the middle. This chain's CDR3 is CASSYSGSSNEQFF. CDR3 coding DNA: TGTGCCAGCAGTTACTCGGGGTCTAGCAATGAGCAGTTCTTC.